The 11 T cell receptor beta chains reported below all come from one sample, sequenced in a study of T cell repertoires in cytomegalovirus infection. TCRdb processed the reads anew with MiXCR; each CDR3 protein has one entry. Among under 350,000 distinct CDR3 sequences listed, about 20% were seen once. What these receptors recognize is not known. The sequencing used cultured PBMCs, collected from culture after CMV antigen stimulation. These receptors originate from a human donor in good health (CMV status not recorded). Some clones in this sample may be carry-over from other donors' samples.

V and J are TRBV4-3 and TRBJ2-7; perhaps D is TRBD1 or TRBD2 (5 bases each). The V gene lost 0 bases and the J gene lost 1 base, with 16 bases spanning the gap. The germline gives CDR1 LGHNA, CDR2 YSLEER. The CDR3 has 17 amino acids. CDR3 amino acids: CASSQDVTRERSYEQYF. In nucleotides, the CDR3 is TGCGCCAGCAGCCAAGATGTTACCAGGGAGAGGTCCTACGAGCAGTACTTC.

This clonotype appeared a few times. The V and J genes are TRBV2 and TRBJ2-5; D may correspond to TRBD1 or TRBD2 (6 bases each). This CDR3 comprises 17 residues. The ends were cut back, 4 bases at V and 2 bases at J, with 20 bases in the middle. CDR1 is SNHLY, CDR2 FYNNEI, per germline. The CDR3: CASSGADYPRGQETQYF. CDR3 coding DNA: TGTGCCAGCAGTGGGGCGGACTACCCTAGGGGGCAAGAGACCCAGTACTTC.

In its sample, this clonotype was seen a few times. The chain couples TRBV3-1 to TRBJ2-5; D is possibly TRBD2 (6 bases). Between the trimmed V and J ends, which lost 1 base and 5 bases, there was a span of 8 bases. Germline V gene sequence: CDR1 LGHDT, CDR2 YNNKEL (reference sequence). CDR3 size: 13 residues. CDR3 protein: CASSQGLVETQYF. CDR3 nucleotide sequence: TGTGCCAGCAGCCAAGGACTAGTGGAGACCCAGTACTTC.

The rearrangement joins TRBV27 to TRBJ1-4; 11 bases match TRBD1. The length of the CDR3 is 19 residues. After removal of 5 bases from V and 6 bases from J, the junction contained 17 bases not matched to a gene. Germline V gene data show CDR1 as MNHEY and CDR2 as SMNVEV (reference sequence). The CDR3 spells CASSLNRPGQGGIDEKLFF. As DNA, the CDR3 is TGTGCCAGCAGTCTCAACCGTCCGGGACAGGGGGGAATAGATGAAAAACTGTTTTTT. Together with reference TRBV27 and TRBJ1-4, the CDR3 gives the full variable domain: EAQVTQNPRYLITVTGKKLTVTCSQNMNHEYMSWYRQDPGLGLRQIYYSMNVEVTDKGDVPEGYKVSRKEKRNFPLILESPSPNQTSLYFCASSLNRPGQGGIDEKLFFGSGTQLSVL.

This clonotype came up a few times. J is TRBJ1-5 and V is TRBV7-2, with D hard to call. The germline CDR1 and CDR2 sequences are SGHTA and FQGNSA. This CDR3 comprises 12 residues. The germline V and J ends were trimmed by 5 bases and 5 bases, with 7 bases remaining between them. CDR3 sequence: CASSRDDQPQHF. CDR3 coding DNA: TGTGCCAGCAGCAGAGATGATCAGCCCCAGCATTTT.

The rearrangement links TRBV20-1 to TRBJ2-5; 8 nucleotides agree with TRBD2. The CDR3 extends over 15 amino acids. The V gene end was trimmed by 3 bases and the J gene end by 7 bases; junction bases not matched to a gene: 13. Germline V lookup: CDR1 DFQATT, CDR2 SNEGSKA (reference sequence). The CDR3 protein is CSASGGAPEALTQYF. The CDR3 DNA follows: TGCAGTGCTAGCGGGGGGGCACCAGAGGCACTGACCCAGTACTTC.

The sample holds a few counts of this clonotype. The chain has TRBV29-1 and TRBJ2-2; 7 positions match TRBD2. Germline trimming cut 7 bases from V and 6 bases from J; bases unmatched to any gene: 8. The CDR3 contains 13 residues. Per germline, CDR1 SQVTM and CDR2 ANQGSEA. The CDR3 DNA follows: TGCAGCGCCGGGACTATCGGTTCCGGGGAGCTGTTTTTT. This sequence encodes CSAGTIGSGELFF.

This clonotype was recorded at least ten times. The rearrangement links TRBV7-9 to TRBJ2-1; 8 bases line up with TRBD2. Per germline, CDR1 SEHNR and CDR2 FQNEAQ (reference sequence). V shed 5 bases, J shed 7 bases, and the junction held 1 base outside the gene matches. The CDR3 has 12 residues. The CDR3 DNA follows: TGTGCCAGCAGCCGGGAGGGGAATGAGCAGTTCTTC. Amino acids: CASSREGNEQFF. The whole variable domain, filled in from reference TRBV7-9 and TRBJ2-1, reads DTGVSQNPRHKITKRGQNVTFRCDPISEHNRLYWYRQTLGQGPEFLTYFQNEAQLEKSRLLSDRFSAERPKGSFSTLEIQRTEQGDSAMYLCASSREGNEQFFGPGTRLTVL.

This clonotype was found many times. This chain joins TRBV12-3 or TRBV12-4 and TRBJ2-1; TRBD2 matches 10 bases. The CDR3 has 16 amino acids. V was clipped by 2 bases and J by 6 bases; unmatched bases: 7. The DNA for the CDR3 is TGTGCCAGCAGTTTACCAGGTTCTAGCGGGAGCAATGAGCAGTTCTTC. Translated, it gives CASSLPGSSGSNEQFF.

Notes on this clonotype: At one boundary the junction diverges from the germline segment, which might be a read error. J is TRBJ2-3 and V is TRBV19; 9 positions match TRBD2. The V gene's germline CDR1 is LNHDA and CDR2 SQIVND (reference sequence). CDR3 length: 13 amino acids. Here the CDR3 DNA reads TGTGCCAGCAGTAGCGGGAGTGGTGATACGCAGTATTTT. Encoded protein: CASSSGSGDTQYF.

This chain connects TRBV7-2 to TRBJ2-7; 10 nucleotides align to TRBD2. The V segment lost 5 bases and the J segment 3 bases; nucleotides outside the gene matches: 4. Looked up from germline, CDR1 is SGHTA and CDR2 is FQGNSA. The CDR3 sequence is 14 residues long. The CDR3 sequence: CASSQGLAVYEQYF. Written as DNA, the CDR3 is TGTGCCAGCAGCCAAGGACTAGCGGTCTACGAGCAGTACTTC.